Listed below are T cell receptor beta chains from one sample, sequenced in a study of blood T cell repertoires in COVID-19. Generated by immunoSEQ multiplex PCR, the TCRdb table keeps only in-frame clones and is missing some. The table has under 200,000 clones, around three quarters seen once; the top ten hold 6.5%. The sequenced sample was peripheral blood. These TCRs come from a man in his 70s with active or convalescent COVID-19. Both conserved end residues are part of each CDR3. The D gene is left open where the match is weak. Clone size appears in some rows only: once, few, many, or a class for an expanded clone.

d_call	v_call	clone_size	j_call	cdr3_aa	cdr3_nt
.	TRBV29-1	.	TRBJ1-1	CSVSFRANTEAFF	TGCAGCGTTAGCTTCAGGGCGAACACTGAAGCTTTCTTT
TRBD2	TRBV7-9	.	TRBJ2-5	CASSPGLAGGQETQYF	TGTGCCAGCAGTCCAGGACTAGCGGGGGGCCAAGAGACCCAGTACTTC
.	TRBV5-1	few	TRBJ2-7	CASAREWAYEQYF	TGCGCCAGCGCCCGGGAGTGGGCCTACGAGCAGTACTTC
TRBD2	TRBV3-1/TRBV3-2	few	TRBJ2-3	CASSPIGEGWPDTQYF	TGTGCCAGCAGCCCTATAGGGGAGGGTTGGCCAGATACGCAGTATTTT
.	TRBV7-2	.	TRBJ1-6	CASSEQEDSPLHF	TGTGCCAGCAGCGAACAGGAAGATTCACCCCTCCACTTT
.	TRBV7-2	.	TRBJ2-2	CASEGGARTGELFF	TGTGCCAGCGAGGGGGGGGCGCGCACCGGGGAGCTGTTTTTT
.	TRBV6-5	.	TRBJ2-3	CASGRGRSTDTQYF	TGTGCCAGCGGACGGGGGAGAAGCACAGATACGCAGTATTTT
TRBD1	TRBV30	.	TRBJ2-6	CAGTGVAGANVLTF	TGTGCCGGCACAGGGGTGGCTGGGGCCAACGTCCTGACTTTC
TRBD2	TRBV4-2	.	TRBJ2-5	CASSQELAGKETQYF	TGTGCCAGCAGCCAAGAACTAGCGGGTAAAGAGACCCAGTACTTC
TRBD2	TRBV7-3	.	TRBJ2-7	CASSPQGLAGREVQYF	TGTGCCAGCAGCCCCCAAGGACTAGCGGGAAGGGAGGTGCAGTACTTC
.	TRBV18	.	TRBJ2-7	CASSAHTGESGEQYF	TGTGCCAGCTCAGCCCATACAGGCGAATCTGGGGAGCAGTACTTC
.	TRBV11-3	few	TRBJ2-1	CASSSGEGAVF	TGTGCCAGCAGCTCCGGGGAAGGAGCAGTCTTC
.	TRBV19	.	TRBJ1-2	CASSAQGLVNYGYTF	TGTGCCAGTAGTGCCCAGGGGTTAGTCAACTATGGCTACACCTTC
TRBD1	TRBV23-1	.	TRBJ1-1	CASPIADRGLKAFF	TGCGCCAGTCCCATCGCCGATAGGGGGCTAAAAGCTTTCTTT
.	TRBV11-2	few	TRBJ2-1	CASRLGQTLSYNEQFF	TGTGCCAGCAGATTGGGGCAGACCCTCTCCTACAATGAGCAGTTCTTC
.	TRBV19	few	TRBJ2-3	CASSMGRLDGGTQYF	TGTGCCAGTAGTATGGGTAGACTAGATGGAGGTACGCAGTATTTT
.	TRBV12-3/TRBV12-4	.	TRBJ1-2	CASSGVYHYGYTF	TGTGCCAGCTCAGGGGTGTATCACTATGGCTACACCTTC
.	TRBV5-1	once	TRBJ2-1	CASSLSGSSYNEQFF	TGCGCCAGCAGCTTATCGGGGAGCTCCTACAATGAGCAGTTCTTC
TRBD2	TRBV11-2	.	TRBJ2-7	CASSLVFASGIGEQYF	TGTGCCAGCAGCTTAGTCTTTGCTAGCGGGATCGGAGAGCAGTACTTC
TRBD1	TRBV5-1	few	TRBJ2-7	CASSPNLGQSSYEQYF	TGCGCCAGCAGCCCAAACCTGGGACAGAGCTCCTACGAGCAGTACTTC
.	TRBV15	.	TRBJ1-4	CATSSRGEGGEKLFF	TGTGCCACCAGCTCTCGGGGTGAGGGTGGCGAAAAACTGTTTTTT
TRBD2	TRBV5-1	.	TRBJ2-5	CASSLNPGLAGEETQYF	TGCGCCAGCAGCTTAAATCCGGGACTAGCGGGGGAAGAGACCCAGTACTTC
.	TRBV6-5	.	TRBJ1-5	CATQVLDSNQPQHF	TGTGCCACACAGGTTCTGGATAGCAATCAGCCCCAGCATTTT
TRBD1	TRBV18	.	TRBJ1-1	CASSARDSNTEAFF	TGTGCCAGCTCAGCCCGGGACAGCAACACTGAAGCTTTCTTT
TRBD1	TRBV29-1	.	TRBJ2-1	CSVVRDRSYNEQFF	TGCAGCGTCGTCCGGGACAGGTCCTACAATGAGCAGTTCTTC
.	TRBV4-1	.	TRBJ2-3	CASSPRGRSPDTQYF	TGCGCCAGCAGCCCCAGAGGCCGCTCCCCAGATACGCAGTATTTT
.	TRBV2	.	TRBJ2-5	CASSEEPGTQYF	TGTGCCAGCAGTGAAGAGCCAGGGACCCAGTACTTC
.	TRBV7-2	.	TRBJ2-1	CASSSRQTREQFF	TGTGCCAGCAGCTCTCGACAGACAAGGGAGCAGTTCTTC
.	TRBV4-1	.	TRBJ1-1	CASSPQETPKGGAFF	TGCGCCAGCAGCCCTCAAGAGACACCGAAGGGAGGAGCTTTCTTT
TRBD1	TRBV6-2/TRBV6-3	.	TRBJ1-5	CASSLPGQGSQPQHF	TGTGCCAGCAGCCTTCCGGGACAGGGGTCTCAGCCCCAGCATTTT
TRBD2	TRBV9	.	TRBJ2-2	CASSVTSGGANTGELFF	TGTGCCAGCAGTGTCACTAGCGGGGGAGCGAACACCGGGGAGCTGTTTTTT
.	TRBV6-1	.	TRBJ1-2	CASSEIGGANYGYTF	TGTGCCAGCAGTGAAATCGGAGGGGCTAACTATGGCTACACCTTC
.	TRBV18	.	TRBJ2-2	CASSRTNTGELFF	TGTGCCAGCTCACGTACGAACACCGGGGAGCTGTTTTTT
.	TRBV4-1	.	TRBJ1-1	CASSQTGFMNTEAFF	TGCGCCAGCAGCCAGACTGGATTCATGAACACTGAAGCTTTCTTT
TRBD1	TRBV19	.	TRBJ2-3	CASSMGGTGATDTQYF	TGTGCCAGTAGTATGGGGGGGACAGGGGCGACAGATACGCAGTATTTT
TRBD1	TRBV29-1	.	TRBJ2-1	CSVIQGAYNEQFF	TGCAGCGTCATCCAGGGGGCTTACAATGAGCAGTTCTTC
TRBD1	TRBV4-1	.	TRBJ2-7	CASSRGTGGPYEQYF	TGCGCCAGCAGCCGCGGGACAGGTGGTCCCTACGAGCAGTACTTC
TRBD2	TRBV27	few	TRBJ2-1	CASSTSGLNLHNEQFF	TGTGCCAGCAGTACCTCGGGACTAAACCTTCACAATGAGCAGTTCTTC
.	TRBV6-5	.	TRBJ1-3	CASSYSPDGGGSIYF	TGTGCCAGCAGTTACTCCCCCGATGGGGGAGGGTCCATATATTTT
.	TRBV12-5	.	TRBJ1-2	CASGLEKSIYGYTF	TGTGCTAGTGGTTTGGAGAAGTCTATCTATGGCTACACCTTC
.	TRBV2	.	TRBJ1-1	CASSDRGTGNTEAFF	TGTGCCAGCAGTGATAGGGGGACGGGCAACACTGAAGCTTTCTTT
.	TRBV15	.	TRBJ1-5	CATSRESRNSNQPQHF	TGTGCCACCAGCAGAGAGTCCAGAAATAGCAATCAGCCCCAGCATTTT
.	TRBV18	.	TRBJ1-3	CASSPGQPLSGNTIYF	TGTGCCAGCTCACCCGGACAGCCGCTCTCTGGAAACACCATATATTTT
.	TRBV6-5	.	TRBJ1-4	CASRHDSAPNEKLFF	TGTGCCAGCAGACACGACAGCGCGCCTAATGAAAAACTGTTTTTT
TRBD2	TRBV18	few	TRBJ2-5	CASSRSGGAQETQYF	TGTGCCAGCTCACGGAGCGGGGGGGCTCAAGAGACCCAGTACTTC
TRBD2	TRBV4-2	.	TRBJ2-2	CASSQGLAGGGAPGELFF	TGTGCCAGCAGCCAAGGGCTCGCAGGCGGGGGGGCTCCCGGGGAGCTGTTTTTT
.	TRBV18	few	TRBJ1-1	CASSPPGRAHTEAFF	TGTGCCAGCTCACCACCTGGCAGGGCTCACACTGAAGCTTTCTTT
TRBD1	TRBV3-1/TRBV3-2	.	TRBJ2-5	CASRTTRGHETQYF	TGTGCCAGCAGAACAACCAGGGGGCATGAGACCCAGTACTTC
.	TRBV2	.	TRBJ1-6	CASSASNSPLHF	TGTGCCAGCAGTGCCTCCAATTCACCCCTCCACTTT
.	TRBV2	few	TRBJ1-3	CASSDPIQLSGNTIYF	TGTGCCAGCAGTGACCCAATACAGCTTTCTGGAAACACCATATATTTT
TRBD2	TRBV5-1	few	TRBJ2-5	CASSAGTSAQETQYF	TGCGCCAGCAGCGCCGGGACTAGCGCGCAAGAGACCCAGTACTTC
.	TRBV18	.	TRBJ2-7	CASSQTRRGPVGFSYEQYF	TGTGCCAGCTCACAAACGCGGCGGGGACCCGTCGGCTTTTCCTACGAGCAGTACTTC
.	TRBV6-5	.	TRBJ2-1	CASSYRQGLYNEQFF	TGTGCCAGCAGTTATAGACAGGGACTCTACAATGAGCAGTTCTTC
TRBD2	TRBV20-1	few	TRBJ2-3	CSASGQREGYGADTQYF	TGCAGTGCTAGTGGCCAGCGGGAGGGTTATGGTGCAGATACGCAGTATTTT
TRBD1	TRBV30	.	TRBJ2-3	CAWGTGGTDTQYF	TGTGCCTGGGGGACAGGGGGCACAGATACGCAGTATTTT
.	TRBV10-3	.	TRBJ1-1	CAISPGSENTEAFF	TGTGCCATCAGTCCAGGGTCGGAGAACACTGAAGCTTTCTTT
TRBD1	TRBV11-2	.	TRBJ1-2	CASSLDMTGSVYGYTF	TGTGCCAGCAGCTTAGATATGACAGGGAGTGTTTATGGCTACACCTTC
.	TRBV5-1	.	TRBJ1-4	CASSFHPGKLFF	TGCGCCAGCAGCTTCCATCCAGGAAAACTGTTTTTT